Included here is one T cell receptor (beta chain) sequence, with context. The limits of the CDR3 on the DNA are not certain, so only TCRdb's listed CDR3 is given. The CDR3 contains 18 residues when both ends are counted. The data were taken from a study of blood T cell repertoires in COVID-19. Across the study: Researchers got acute and convalescent COVID-19 samples from the United States, Italy and Spain. In each case, the material was cDNA or gDNA derived from T cells, B-cell-depleted T cells, or PBMCs.

As originally analysed: Amplified reference gene primers provided the basis for estimating nucleated cell counts. Clones were read by immunoSEQ multiplex PCR, and TCRdb kept only the in-frame ones, dropping some. The V and J calls and the clone size are those of that table, but D and trimming were determined from the DNA. Among about 27,000 clones listed, around four fifths were seen once. The chain carries TRBV1 and TRBJ2-3; the D call TRBD2 from the table was never checked on the DNA. TRBV1 is a pseudogene segment. The TCR originated in a man between 65 and 85 years old with acute or convalescent COVID-19. Sequenced material: peripheral blood. Here the CDR3 reads CTSIKGVAGGICTDTQYF.